The 2 T cell receptor beta chains presented below share a single source sample, sequenced in a study of cytomegalovirus exposure and HLA in healthy donors. This PCR relied on a set of 60 Vbeta primers and 13 Jbeta primers. Clones were sequenced by immunoSEQ multiplex PCR, and TCRdb holds only the in-frame ones, with some missing. Among 95,000 to 120,000 clones listed, approximately 83% were seen once. The sequencing input was PBMCs. These receptor sequences come from a woman aged 18-29 years in good health and CMV-seronegative.

This chain uses TRBV5-5 with TRBJ2-3, with a possible D match to TRBD2 (6 bases). Germline lookup yields CDR1 SGHKS and CDR2 YYEKEE (reference sequence). The CDR3 is 16 residues long. V lost 1 base to trimming and J lost 0 bases, with 12 bases between them. CDR3: CASSLTGAPSTDTQYF. The CDR3 DNA follows: TGTGCCAGCAGCTTGACGGGAGCCCCTAGCACAGATACGCAGTATTTT.

This clone was seen a few times. The V call is TRBV6-1, the J call TRBJ1-1; D possibly corresponds to TRBD1 (5 bases). V was cut by 1 base and J by 3 bases, with 12 bases left in between. The V gene's germline CDR1 is MNHNS and CDR2 SASEGT. The CDR3 consists of 15 residues. CDR3 in amino acids: CASSEGPRADTEAFF. The CDR3 nucleotides read TGTGCCAGCAGTGAAGGACCCAGGGCTGACACTGAAGCTTTCTTT.